One sample yielded the 32 T cell receptor beta chains listed below, sequenced in a study of control samples from healthy donors and cancer patients. Sequencing was performed with immunoSEQ multiplex PCR; in TCRdb, only in-frame clones are kept and a portion is missing. There are some 120,000 clones in the sample; about 90% occur only once, and 2.9% lies in the top ten. Sequenced material: blood. The receptors were sampled from a man between 60 and 75 years old in good health.

The chain carries TRBV28 and TRBJ2-7; unclear D gene. Germline values: CDR1 MDHEN, CDR2 SYDVKM. The CDR3 length is 16 residues. Trimming removed 1 base from V and 3 bases from J, with 16 bases in between. The CDR3 region has the DNA TGTGCCAGCAGTTTATCGTCCGGACCACCTCACTACGAGCAGTACTTC. It codes for CASSLSSGPPHYEQYF.

V gene TRBV4-3 combines with J gene TRBJ1-3, with 7 bases aligning to TRBD1. The length of the CDR3 is 14 residues. Germline V lookup: CDR1 LGHNA, CDR2 YSLEER. Trimming cost V 5 bases and J 2 bases; bases outside gene matches: 3. The DNA of the CDR3 is TGCGCCAGCAGCAGCAGGGGGACTGGAAACACCATATATTTT. It codes for CASSSRGTGNTIYF.

This rearrangement joins TRBV5-6 to TRBJ1-4, with D possibly matching TRBD1 (6 bases). The CDR3 runs 15 residues. The V and J ends lost 4 bases and 7 bases respectively, with 17 bases between them. Germline-derived CDR1 and CDR2 are SGHDT and YYEEEE. This chain's CDR3 is CASSIRLGGGEKLFF. The CDR3 DNA reads TGTGCCAGCAGCATCAGACTGGGAGGGGGTGAAAAACTGTTTTTT.

This rearrangement joins TRBV18 to TRBJ1-2, with D unresolved. The CDR3 covers 13 residues. Trimming cost V 4 bases and J 7 bases, with 13 bases left between them. CDR1 is KGHSH, CDR2 LQKENI, per germline. The DNA for the CDR3 is TGTGCCAGCTCACGGGTTATGGCAGTTGGCTACACCTTC. Translation gives CASSRVMAVGYTF.

This CDR3 is CASTRPGGRRDTEAFF. The DNA for the CDR3 is TGTGCCAGCACTAGACCCGGGGGGAGGAGGGACACTGAAGCTTTCTTT. The chain employs TRBV19 and TRBJ1-1; TRBD1 is a possible D gene (5 bases). Per germline, CDR1 LNHDA and CDR2 SQIVND (reference sequence). This CDR3 spans 16 amino acids. The V end was cut by 9 bases, the J end by 3 bases, with 23 bases between.

Turning to this clone: Other DNA sequences in this sample translate to the same CDR3. V and J are TRBV3-1 (or the pseudogene TRBV3-2) and TRBJ1-2, with D possibly matching TRBD1 (6 bases). This CDR3 comprises 13 residues. The germline gives CDR1 LGHDT, CDR2 YNNKEL (reference sequence). The V end lost 0 bases, the J end lost 8 bases, and 10 bases lay between the germline ends. CDR3 nucleotides: TGTGCCAGCAGCCAAGAGGGGGGGCGGGGCTACACCTTC. It translates to CASSQEGGRGYTF.

In DNA, the CDR3 is TGTGCCAGCAGCCACGGGGGGACTGCAACTAATGAAAAACTGTTTTTT. It specifies CASSHGGTATNEKLFF. J is TRBJ1-4 and V is TRBV3-1 (or the pseudogene TRBV3-2), with D perhaps matching TRBD1 (5 bases). The CDR3 sequence is 16 residues long. Per the germline V gene, CDR1 is LGHDT and CDR2 is YNNKEL (reference sequence). The V and J ends lost 3 bases and 0 bases respectively, with 11 bases between them.

This chain links TRBV4-3 with TRBJ2-3, with TRBD1 matching over 8 bases. Germline-derived CDR1 and CDR2 are LGHNA and YSLEER. After removal of 0 bases from V and 0 bases from J, the junction contained 5 bases not matched to a gene. The CDR3 extends over 17 amino acids. The CDR3, as DNA: TGCGCCAGCAGCCAAGATATGGGGACAGGAAGCACAGATACGCAGTATTTT. This codes for CASSQDMGTGSTDTQYF.

In the case of this clone: One end of the junction fails to match germline, which may point to a read error. This chain uses TRBV19 with TRBJ2-2; D is undetermined. Germline lookup yields CDR1 LNHDA and CDR2 SQIVND (reference sequence). There are 15 residues in the CDR3. The CDR3: CASRDSKPNTGELFF. As DNA, the CDR3 is TGTGCCAGTAGGGATTCCAAACCAAACACGGGGGAGCTGTTTTTT.

The V call is TRBV7-2, the J call TRBJ2-3, with 8 bases matching TRBD1. Germline CDR1 SGHTA, CDR2 FQGNSA. V gave up 1 base and J gave up 5 bases; unmatched junction bases: 2. The CDR3 contains 14 residues. The CDR3 loop reads CASSLGQGIDTQYF. CDR3 bases: TGTGCCAGCAGCTTAGGACAGGGGATAGATACGCAGTATTTT. Using reference TRBV7-2 and TRBJ2-3 for the parts outside the CDR3, the full variable domain is GAGVSQSPSNKVTEKGKDVELRCDPISGHTALYWYRQSLGQGLEFLIYFQGNSAPDKSGLPSDRFSAERTGGSVSTLTIQRTQQEDSAVYLCASSLGQGIDTQYFGPGTRLTVL.

The V gene is TRBV14, the J gene TRBJ2-5; D is undetermined. V was trimmed by 0 bases and J by 7 bases, leaving 9 bases between them. The germline gives CDR1 SGHDN, CDR2 FVKESK. The length of the CDR3 is 13 residues. The CDR3 bases are TGTGCCAGCAGCCAAGATTGGCTCCGGACCCAGTACTTC. Translating it yields CASSQDWLRTQYF. Full variable domain (remainder filled in from reference TRBV14 and TRBJ2-5): EAGVTQFPSHSVIEKGQTVTLRCDPISGHDNLYWYRRVMGKEIKFLLHFVKESKQDESGMPNNRFLAERTGGTYSTLKVQPAELEDSGVYFCASSQDWLRTQYFGPGTRLLVL.

The V call is TRBV5-1, the J call TRBJ1-1; TRBD1 matches at 9 bases. The CDR3 runs 14 residues. V was clipped by 4 bases and J by 1 base; unmatched bases: 2. CDR1 is SGHRS and CDR2 is YFSETQ in the germline V gene. The CDR3 nucleotides are TGCGCCAGCAGCCCGGGACAGGGGAACACTGAAGCTTTCTTT. The encoded protein is CASSPGQGNTEAFF.

This chain joins TRBV6-1 and TRBJ1-4; possible D gene TRBD1, 6 bases. Germline loops: CDR1 MNHNS, CDR2 SASEGT. The CDR3 length is 17 residues. V dropped 1 base and J dropped 7 bases, with 19 bases sitting between them. The CDR3 reads CASSEVTGGPVGEKLFF. CDR3 DNA: TGTGCCAGCAGTGAAGTTACGGGGGGCCCGGTTGGTGAAAAACTGTTTTTT.

V and J are TRBV9 and TRBJ2-3; 10 bases match TRBD2. Germline-derived CDR1 and CDR2 are SGDLS and YYNGEE. The junction had 13 bases not matched to a gene; V was cut back by 0 bases and J by 0 bases. The CDR3 covers 20 residues. Here the CDR3 DNA reads TGTGCCAGCAGCGTAGAGGCTAGCGGGGGCCCTACCGTTAGCACAGATACGCAGTATTTT. Residues: CASSVEASGGPTVSTDTQYF.

This clone was seen a single time. The chain links TRBV12-3 or TRBV12-4 to TRBJ1-1, with TRBD1 identical over 7 bases. Trimming cost V 5 bases and J 7 bases; bases outside gene matches: 4. The CDR3 length is 12 residues. CDR3 in DNA: TGTGCCAGCAGTATGACAGGGTATGAAGCTTTCTTT. Translating it yields CASSMTGYEAFF.

This clone was counted once. V and J are TRBV28 and TRBJ2-1, with D tentatively TRBD1 (6 bases). In germline, CDR1 is MDHEN, CDR2 SYDVKM. The CDR3 totals 14 residues. Trimming took 6 bases from V and 2 from J, leaving 11 bases between them. CDR3 protein: CASRLTGPYNEQFF. The CDR3 DNA reads as TGTGCCAGCAGGTTAACAGGGCCCTACAATGAGCAGTTCTTC.

The genes are TRBV6-6 and TRBJ1-2; D is undetermined. The CDR3 contains 14 residues. V lost 6 bases, J lost 0 bases, and 11 bases lay in between. Germline V gene data show CDR1 as MNHNY and CDR2 as SVGAGI (reference sequence). The CDR3 nucleotides read TGTGCCAGCAGCTCAGGAGGATCTAACTATGGCTACACCTTC. Translation: CASSSGGSNYGYTF.

The V and J genes are TRBV6-5 and TRBJ1-2; perhaps TRBD1 as D (6 bases). Deletions cut 7 bases from V and 2 bases from J, with 17 bases between. The CDR3 covers 15 residues. In germline, CDR1 is MNHEY, CDR2 SVGAGI. The chain's CDR3 is CASNLQGDPNYGYTF. The CDR3 bases are TGTGCCAGCAATCTACAGGGAGATCCGAACTATGGCTACACCTTC.

This clone was seen a single time. The CDR3 reads CASSQGAGPGFSTDTQYF. CDR3 DNA sequence: TGTGCCAGCAGCCAAGGGGCGGGACCGGGATTTAGCACAGATACGCAGTATTTT. This chain links TRBV4-2 with TRBJ2-3, with D possibly being TRBD2 (6 bases). Trimming left V 1 base short and J 0 bases short, with 17 bases between. This CDR3 is built from 18 residues. CDR1 LGHNA and CDR2 YNFKEQ come from the germline V gene.

The CDR3 sequence: CASSSQFSGNTIYF. CDR3 in DNA: TGTGCCAGCAGTTCCCAGTTCTCTGGAAACACCATATATTTT. The rearrangement joins TRBV7-2 to TRBJ1-3; no clear D. This CDR3 comprises 14 residues. The germline V gene has CDR1 SGHTA and CDR2 FQGNSA. The V end was cut by 6 bases, the J end by 0 bases, with 9 bases between.

The gene calls are TRBV6-2 or TRBV6-3 and TRBJ2-4, with unresolved D. Trimming cost V 2 bases and J 3 bases, with 14 bases left between them. This CDR3 contains 16 residues. Germline V gives CDR1 MNHEY, CDR2 SVGEGT. The CDR3: CASSYRPSGGKNIQYF. The CDR3 DNA is TGTGCCAGCAGTTACCGCCCCAGTGGTGGCAAAAACATTCAGTACTTC.

The rearrangement joins TRBV7-2 to TRBJ1-2, with D unclear. Germline V gene sequence: CDR1 SGHTA, CDR2 FQGNSA. The CDR3 has 13 amino acids. V lost 5 bases and J 4 bases, leaving 11 bases between the germline ends. Here the CDR3 reads CASSQGGTYGYTF. DNA of the CDR3: TGTGCCAGCAGCCAAGGTGGTACCTATGGCTACACCTTC.

The V call is TRBV2, the J call TRBJ1-5; 10 positions match TRBD1. Germline assignment: CDR1 SNHLY and CDR2 FYNNEI. V trimming: 5 bases; J trimming: 4 bases; junction bases outside the gene matches: 5. The CDR3 consists of 15 residues. CDR3 nucleotides: TGTGCCAGCAGTTCCCGGGACAGGGGTAATCAGCCCCAGCATTTT. Protein product: CASSSRDRGNQPQHF.

The chain joins TRBV6-5 to TRBJ2-7, with 7 bases that match TRBD1. The germline V gene encodes CDR1 MNHEY and CDR2 SVGAGI. The CDR3 loop spans 13 amino acids. V trimming: 8 bases; J trimming: 5 bases; junction bases outside the gene matches: 9. For the CDR3, the DNA is TGTGCCAGCGGGGTCCCGGGACAGAACGAGCAGTACTTC. It codes for CASGVPGQNEQYF.

This clone was detected only once. The rearrangement uses TRBV4-3 and TRBJ1-3; tentative D call: TRBD1 (5 bases). The V and J ends lost 1 base and 0 bases respectively, with 7 bases between them. Germline-derived CDR1 and CDR2 are LGHNA and YSLEER. This CDR3 is 15 amino acids long. CDR3: CASSQAGGSGNTIYF. The CDR3 DNA is TGCGCCAGCAGCCAAGCGGGGGGCTCTGGAAACACCATATATTTT.

This clone appeared once. This chain joins TRBV5-1 and TRBJ2-7; 8 bases map to TRBD2. CDR1 is SGHRS and CDR2 is YFSETQ in the germline V gene. The V and J ends lost 4 bases and 7 bases, in that order; junction bases with no gene match: 19. CDR3 length: 17 amino acids. Here the CDR3 reads CASSLRTLAGSPLEQYF. For the CDR3, the DNA is TGCGCCAGCAGCCTCAGGACTTTAGCGGGGTCCCCGTTGGAGCAGTACTTC.

V is TRBV30 and J is TRBJ1-2; tentative D call: TRBD1 (6 bases). Per the germline V gene, CDR1 is GTSNPN and CDR2 is SVGIG (reference sequence). Trimming took 6 bases from V and 4 from J, leaving 15 bases between them. This CDR3 is built from 13 residues. CDR3 protein: CACPGQSGYGYTF. CDR3 coding DNA: TGTGCCTGCCCTGGACAGAGTGGCTATGGCTACACCTTC.

The J gene is TRBJ1-2, the V gene TRBV12-3 or TRBV12-4; no clear D. CDR3 length: 13 amino acids. V lost 1 base and J lost 2, with 5 bases in between. In DNA, the CDR3 is TGTGCCAGCAGTTTAGGGACCAACTATGGCTACACCTTC. Translating gives CASSLGTNYGYTF.

V usage is TRBV5-6 and J usage is TRBJ1-6; D is ambiguous. Germline lookup yields CDR1 SGHDT and CDR2 YYEEEE. The CDR3 covers 16 residues. Trimming pared 4 bases from V and 17 bases from J, leaving 28 bases between. DNA for the CDR3: TGTGCCAGCAGCAAGAGAAGAGGAGATAAAATGGCTGGGTTCCACTTT. Translation gives CASSKRRGDKMAGFHF.

This clone has just one count. This chain joins TRBV19 and TRBJ2-1; tentatively, D is TRBD1 (7 bases). The CDR3 covers 14 residues. V lost 9 bases and J 6 bases, leaving 18 bases between the germline ends. Per the germline V gene, CDR1 is LNHDA and CDR2 is SQIVND (reference sequence). The CDR3 here is CASRETGKTNEQFF. CDR3 DNA sequence: TGTGCCAGCCGGGAGACAGGGAAGACCAATGAGCAGTTCTTC.

This chain links TRBV28 with TRBJ1-5; D not resolved. The CDR3 has 14 residues. Trimming pared 3 bases from V and 11 bases from J, leaving 17 bases between. Germline lookup yields CDR1 MDHEN and CDR2 SYDVKM. The CDR3 region has the DNA TGTGCCAGCAGTTTCGCGGGGTTTTTCGGGGCCCAGCATTTT. This sequence encodes CASSFAGFFGAQHF.

The V call is TRBV7-9, the J call TRBJ1-2; a possible D gene is TRBD1 (5 bases). The CDR3 totals 15 residues. CDR1 SEHNR and CDR2 FQNEAQ come from the germline V gene (reference sequence). Trimming stripped 1 base from V and 7 bases from J, with 16 bases between. CDR3 sequence reads: CASSLVGATSGGYTF. In nucleotides, the CDR3 is TGTGCCAGCAGCTTAGTAGGGGCAACCTCCGGTGGCTACACCTTC.